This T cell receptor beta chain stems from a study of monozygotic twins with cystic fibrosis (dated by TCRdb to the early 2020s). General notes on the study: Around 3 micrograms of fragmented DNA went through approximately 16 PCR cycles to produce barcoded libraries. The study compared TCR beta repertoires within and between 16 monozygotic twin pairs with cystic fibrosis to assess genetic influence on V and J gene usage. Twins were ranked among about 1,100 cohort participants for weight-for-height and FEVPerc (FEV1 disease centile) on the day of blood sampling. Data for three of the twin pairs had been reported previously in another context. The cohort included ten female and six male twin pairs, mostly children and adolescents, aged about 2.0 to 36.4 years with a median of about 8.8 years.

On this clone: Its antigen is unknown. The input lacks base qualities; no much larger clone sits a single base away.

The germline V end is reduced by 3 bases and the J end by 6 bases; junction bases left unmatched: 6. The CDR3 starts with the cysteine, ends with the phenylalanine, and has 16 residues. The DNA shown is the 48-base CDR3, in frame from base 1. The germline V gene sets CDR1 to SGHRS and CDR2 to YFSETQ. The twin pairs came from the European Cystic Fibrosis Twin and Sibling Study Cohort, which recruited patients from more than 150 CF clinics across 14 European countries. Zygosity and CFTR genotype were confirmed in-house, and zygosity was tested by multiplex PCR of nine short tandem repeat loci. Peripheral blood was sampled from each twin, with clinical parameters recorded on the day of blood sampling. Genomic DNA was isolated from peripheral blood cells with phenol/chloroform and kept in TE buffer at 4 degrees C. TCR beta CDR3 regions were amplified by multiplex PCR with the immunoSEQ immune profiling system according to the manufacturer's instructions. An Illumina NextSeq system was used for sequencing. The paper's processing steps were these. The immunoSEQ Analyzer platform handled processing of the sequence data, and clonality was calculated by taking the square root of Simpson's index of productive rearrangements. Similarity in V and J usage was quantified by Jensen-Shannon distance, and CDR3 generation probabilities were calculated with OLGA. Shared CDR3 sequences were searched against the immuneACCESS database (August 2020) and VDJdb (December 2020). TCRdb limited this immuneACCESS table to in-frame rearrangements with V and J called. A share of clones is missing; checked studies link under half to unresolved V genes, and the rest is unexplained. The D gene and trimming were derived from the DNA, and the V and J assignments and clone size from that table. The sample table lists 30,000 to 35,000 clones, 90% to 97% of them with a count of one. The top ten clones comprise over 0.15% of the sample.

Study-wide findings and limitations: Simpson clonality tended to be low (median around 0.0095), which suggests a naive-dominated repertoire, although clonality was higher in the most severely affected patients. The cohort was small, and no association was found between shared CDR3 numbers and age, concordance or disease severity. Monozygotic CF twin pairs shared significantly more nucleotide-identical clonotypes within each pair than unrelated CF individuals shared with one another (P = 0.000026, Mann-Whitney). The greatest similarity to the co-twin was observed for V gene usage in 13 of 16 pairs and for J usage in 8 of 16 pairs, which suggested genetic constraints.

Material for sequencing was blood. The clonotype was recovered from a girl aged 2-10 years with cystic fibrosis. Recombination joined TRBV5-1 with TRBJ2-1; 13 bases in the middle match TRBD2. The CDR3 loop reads CASSSGTSGKSNEQFF. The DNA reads TGCGCCAGCAGCTCCGGGACTAGCGGGAAGAGCAATGAGCAGTTCTTC.